What follows are 10 T cell receptor beta chains derived from one specimen sequenced in a study of cytomegalovirus exposure and HLA in healthy donors. TCRdb keeps only in-frame clones here, not all; method: immunoSEQ multiplex PCR. The sample records under 150,000 clones, approximately 86% being singletons. What was sequenced was PBMCs. The origin of the receptors is a man aged 18 to 35 in good health and CMV-seropositive.

The chain has TRBV25-1 and TRBJ2-1; 10 bases line up with TRBD2. The germline V gene encodes CDR1 MGHDK and CDR2 SYGVNS. Germline trimming cut 4 bases from V and 7 bases from J; bases unmatched to any gene: 4. The CDR3 runs 14 residues. CDR3 DNA: TGTGCCAGCAGTGTAGCGGGGGGACGTAATGAGCAGTTCTTC. Its translation: CASSVAGGRNEQFF.

This chain links TRBV1 with TRBJ1-6; the table's D call TRBD1 went unverified against the DNA. TRBV1 corresponds to a pseudogene. The CDR3 contains 11 residues. The CDR3 sequence is CTSSRQGPLHF. The CDR3 bases are TGCACCAGCAGCCGACAGGGACCCCTCCACTTT.

The chain has TRBV7-3 and TRBJ2-7; possible D gene TRBD2, 6 bases. This CDR3 comprises 13 residues. Germline V gene lookup returns CDR1 SGHTA and CDR2 FQGTGA. Trimming cost V 2 bases and J 6 bases, with 11 bases left between them. DNA of the CDR3: TGTGCCAGCAGCTTACTCGCGGGGACCGAGCAGTACTTC. It translates to CASSLLAGTEQYF.

The chain recombines TRBV5-1 with TRBJ2-5; possible D gene TRBD1, 5 bases. With 4 bases removed from V and 9 bases from J, the gap between germline ends came to 13 bases. The CDR3 spans 12 residues. The V gene's germline CDR1 is SGHRS and CDR2 YFSETQ. CDR3 loop: CASSKAGQSQYF. DNA for the CDR3: TGCGCCAGCAGCAAAGCTGGACAATCCCAGTACTTC.

The chain recombines TRBV6-5 with TRBJ2-3; tentatively, D is TRBD2 (5 bases). This CDR3 region has 14 residues. The V gene's germline CDR1 is MNHEY and CDR2 SVGAGI. The germline V and J ends were trimmed by 2 bases and 4 bases, with 10 bases remaining between them. The CDR3 coding sequence is TGTGCCAGCAGTTACGCGGGTGGAGCAGATACGCAGTATTTT. This translates into CASSYAGGADTQYF.

The table lists this clone with a count of one. The chain combines TRBV10-1 with TRBJ1-5; 9 nucleotides agree with TRBD1. From germline, CDR1 is WNHNN and CDR2 SYGVQD (reference sequence). The CDR3 has 15 amino acids. V was clipped by 6 bases and J by 6 bases; unmatched bases: 9. The CDR3 spells CASSSGTGYGQPQHF. DNA for the CDR3: TGCGCCAGCAGCTCCGGGACAGGGTACGGTCAGCCCCAGCATTTT.

The rearrangement joins TRBV6-6 to TRBJ2-7, with a weak D call TRBD2 (5 bases). This CDR3 has 14 amino acids. Per the germline V gene, CDR1 is MNHNY and CDR2 is SVGAGI (reference sequence). Trimming removed 2 bases from V and 2 bases from J, with 10 bases in between. The CDR3 loop is CASSYGARAYEQYF. CDR3 coding DNA: TGTGCCAGCAGTTACGGCGCGCGGGCCTACGAGCAGTACTTC.

This sequence joins TRBV7-8 and TRBJ1-1; the match to TRBD1 covers 7 bases. Trimming took 5 bases from V and 5 from J; bases not matched to a gene: 11. Germline values: CDR1 SGHVS, CDR2 FQNEAQ. The CDR3 has 15 residues. CDR3 residues: CASSQRTGTRTEAFF. The CDR3 DNA reads as TGTGCCAGCAGCCAAAGGACAGGCACCAGAACTGAAGCTTTCTTT.

This sequence joins TRBV11-2 and TRBJ2-7; possible D gene TRBD2, 6 bases. V shed 6 bases and J shed 4 bases, with 16 bases lying between them. The CDR3 runs to 14 residues. Germline CDR1 and CDR2: SGHAT and FQNNGV. The DNA of the CDR3 is TGTGCCAGCAGGACAACGATGGGGACTTACGAGCAGTACTTC. Encoded protein: CASRTTMGTYEQYF. Full variable domain (rest looked up from reference TRBV11-2 and TRBJ2-7): EAGVAQSPRYKIIEKRQSVAFWCNPISGHATLYWYQQILGQGPKLLIQFQNNGVVDDSQLPKDRFSAERLKGVDSTLKIQPAKLEDSAVYLCASRTTMGTYEQYFGPGTRLTVT.

In this sample, this clone turned up a few times. This sequence joins TRBV10-1 and TRBJ2-2; D call uncertain. Germline CDR1 and CDR2: WNHNN and SYGVQD (reference sequence). Trimming pared 0 bases from V and 4 bases from J, leaving 9 bases between. The CDR3 sequence is 15 residues long. The CDR3 protein is CASSESARGTGELFF. In DNA form, the CDR3 reads TGCGCCAGCAGTGAGTCGGCTCGCGGCACCGGGGAGCTGTTTTTT.